One T cell receptor (beta chain) is described in this entry. As yet, its antigen is unknown. This record comes from a study of cytomegalovirus exposure and HLA in healthy donors. Whole-study results and caveats: More than 150 TCR beta chains were listed as cytomegalovirus-associated. Many donors shared some public TCRs, even though most TCR sequences were rare.

This CDR3 is 13 amino acids long. Per germline, CDR1 MNHEY and CDR2 SMNVEV (reference sequence). Deletions cut 5 bases from V and 3 bases from J, with 11 bases between. Profiling relied on immunoSEQ multiplex PCR, and the TCRdb table lists in-frame clones only, not all of them. Of 150,000 to 160,000 clones in the sample, 75% to 90% were seen once. The clonotype was recovered from a man between 18 and 29 years old in good health and CMV-seropositive. The sequenced sample consisted of PBMCs. The V gene is TRBV27, the J gene TRBJ2-7; a weak D match, TRBD1 (6 bases). CDR3 coding DNA: TGTGCCAGCAGTGGACAGTCCGGCTACGAGCAGTACTTC. The encoded protein is CASSGQSGYEQYF.